What follows is one T cell receptor (beta chain) and its context. What it binds is not known. Other nucleotide sequences from this sample produce the same CDR3. The entry originates in a study of cytomegalovirus exposure and HLA in healthy donors. Findings and limits, study-wide: Altogether, some 170 TCR beta chains were recorded as cytomegalovirus-associated. Later analysis suggested most CMV-associated TCR beta chains were HLA-restricted.

Likely unrecorded immune exposures existed in these nominally healthy donors. The length of the CDR3 is 14 residues. Trimming removed 0 bases from V and 1 base from J; junction bases left unmatched: 1. Germline-derived CDR1 and CDR2 are SGHKS and YYEKEE (reference sequence). PCR used 60 Vbeta primers and 13 Jbeta primers. Sequenced by immunoSEQ multiplex PCR; TCRdb stores in-frame clones only, minus some. The table includes approximately 160,000 clones, 68% detected once. Source material: PBMCs. The chain joins TRBV5-5 to TRBJ2-7; 7 nucleotides line up with TRBD2. The receptor's source is a man in his forties or fifties in good health and CMV-seronegative. CDR3 nucleotides: TGTGCCAGCAGCTTGGGGGGGGGTTCCTACGAGCAGTACTTC. Amino acid sequence: CASSLGGGSYEQYF.